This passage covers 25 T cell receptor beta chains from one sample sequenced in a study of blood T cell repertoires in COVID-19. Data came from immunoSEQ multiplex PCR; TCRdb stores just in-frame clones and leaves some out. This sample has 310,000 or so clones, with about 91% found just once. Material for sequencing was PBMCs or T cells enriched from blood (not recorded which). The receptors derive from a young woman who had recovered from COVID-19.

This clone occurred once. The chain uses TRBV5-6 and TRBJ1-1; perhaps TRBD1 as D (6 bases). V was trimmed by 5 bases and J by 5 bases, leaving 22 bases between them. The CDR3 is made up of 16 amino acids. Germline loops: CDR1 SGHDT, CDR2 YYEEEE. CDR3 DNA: TGTGCCAGCAGACAATATCAGGGGTTAGTAAGAACTGAAGCTTTCTTT. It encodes CASRQYQGLVRTEAFF. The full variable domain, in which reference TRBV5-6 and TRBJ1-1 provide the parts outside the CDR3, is DAGVTQSPTHLIKTRGQQVTLRCSPKSGHDTVSWYQQALGQGPQFIFQYYEEEERQRGNFPDRFSGHQFPNYSSELNVNALLLGDSALYLCASRQYQGLVRTEAFFGQGTRLTVV.

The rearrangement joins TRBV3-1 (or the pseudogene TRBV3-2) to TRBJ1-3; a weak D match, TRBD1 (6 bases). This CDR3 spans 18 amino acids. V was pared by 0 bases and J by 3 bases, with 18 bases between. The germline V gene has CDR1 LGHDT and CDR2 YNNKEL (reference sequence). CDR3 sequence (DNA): TGTGCCAGCAGCCAAGATTATTTCGGGGGGGCCGGTGGAAACACCATATATTTT. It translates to CASSQDYFGGAGGNTIYF.

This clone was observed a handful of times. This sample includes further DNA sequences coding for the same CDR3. The CDR3 nucleotides read TGTGCCAGCAGCTTAGTCAGGGGTGAAGCTTTCTTT. Amino acids: CASSLVRGEAFF. The chain employs TRBV7-8 and TRBJ1-1; D is perhaps TRBD1 (6 bases). V lost 1 base, J lost 7 bases, and 7 bases lay in between. Germline V lookup: CDR1 SGHVS, CDR2 FQNEAQ. This CDR3 has 12 amino acids.

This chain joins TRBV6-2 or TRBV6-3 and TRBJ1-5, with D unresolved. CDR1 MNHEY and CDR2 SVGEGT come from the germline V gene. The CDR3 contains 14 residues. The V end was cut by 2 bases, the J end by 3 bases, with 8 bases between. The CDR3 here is CASSYGLNNQPQHF. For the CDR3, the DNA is TGTGCCAGCAGTTACGGCCTCAACAATCAGCCCCAGCATTTT.

For the CDR3, the DNA is TGTGCCAGCAGCCAACTATGGGGGCAGGACAATGAGCAGTTCTTC. Translating it yields CASSQLWGQDNEQFF. This rearrangement joins TRBV7-3 to TRBJ2-1; weak D call: TRBD1 (6 bases). The ends were cut back, 5 bases at V and 5 bases at J, with 16 bases in the middle. CDR1 is SGHTA and CDR2 is FQGTGA in the germline V gene. The CDR3 is made up of 15 amino acids.

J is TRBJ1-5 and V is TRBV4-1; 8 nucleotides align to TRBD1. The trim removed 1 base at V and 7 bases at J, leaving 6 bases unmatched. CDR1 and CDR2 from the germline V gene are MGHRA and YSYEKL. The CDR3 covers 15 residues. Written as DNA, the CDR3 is TGCGCCAGCAGCCAAGCCGGACAGGGAGGGCAGCCCCAGCATTTT. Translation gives CASSQAGQGGQPQHF.

The CDR3 is CASSQSNRESSNQPQHF. The CDR3 DNA follows: TGTGCCAGCAGCCAATCCAACAGGGAGTCAAGCAATCAGCCCCAGCATTTT. The chain joins TRBV3-1 (or the pseudogene TRBV3-2) to TRBJ1-5; the D gene is possibly TRBD1 (6 bases). The V and J ends lost 2 bases and 1 base respectively, with 15 bases between them. This CDR3 has 17 amino acids. CDR1 and CDR2 from the germline V gene are LGHDT and YNNKEL (reference sequence).

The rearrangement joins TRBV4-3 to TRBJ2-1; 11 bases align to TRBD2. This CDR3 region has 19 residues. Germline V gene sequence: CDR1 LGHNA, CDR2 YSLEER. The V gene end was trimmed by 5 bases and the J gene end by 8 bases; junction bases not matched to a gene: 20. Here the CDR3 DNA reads TGCGCCAGCAGCTACACTCGGCCAAAACTAGCGGGAGATCTCCATGAGCAGTTCTTC. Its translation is CASSYTRPKLAGDLHEQFF.

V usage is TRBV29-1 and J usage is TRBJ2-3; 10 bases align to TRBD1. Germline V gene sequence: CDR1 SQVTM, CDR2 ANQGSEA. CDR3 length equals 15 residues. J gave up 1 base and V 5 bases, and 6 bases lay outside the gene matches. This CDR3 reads CSVSPGTGGTDTQYF. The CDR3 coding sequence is TGCAGCGTTAGCCCCGGGACAGGGGGCACAGATACGCAGTATTTT.

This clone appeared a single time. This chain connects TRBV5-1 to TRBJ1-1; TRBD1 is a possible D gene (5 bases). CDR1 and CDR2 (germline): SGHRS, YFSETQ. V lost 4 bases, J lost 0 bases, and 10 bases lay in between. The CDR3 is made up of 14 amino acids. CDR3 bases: TGCGCCAGCAGCCGCCGACAGCTGAACACTGAAGCTTTCTTT. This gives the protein CASSRRQLNTEAFF.

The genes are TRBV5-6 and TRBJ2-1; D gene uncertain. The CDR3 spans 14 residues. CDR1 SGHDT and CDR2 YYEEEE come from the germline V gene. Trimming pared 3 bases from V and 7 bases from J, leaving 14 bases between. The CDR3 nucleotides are TGTGCCAGCAGCTGGAATAGCTATAAAAATGAGCAGTTCTTC. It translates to CASSWNSYKNEQFF. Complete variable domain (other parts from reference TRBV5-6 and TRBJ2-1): DAGVTQSPTHLIKTRGQQVTLRCSPKSGHDTVSWYQQALGQGPQFIFQYYEEEERQRGNFPDRFSGHQFPNYSSELNVNALLLGDSALYLCASSWNSYKNEQFFGPGTRLTVL.

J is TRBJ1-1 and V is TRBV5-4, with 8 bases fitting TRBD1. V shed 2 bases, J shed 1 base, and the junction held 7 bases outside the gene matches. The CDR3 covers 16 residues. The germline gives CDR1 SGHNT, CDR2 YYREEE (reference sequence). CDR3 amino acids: CASSLTAGTGNTEAFF. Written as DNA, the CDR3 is TGTGCCAGCAGCTTAACCGCCGGGACAGGGAACACTGAAGCTTTCTTT.

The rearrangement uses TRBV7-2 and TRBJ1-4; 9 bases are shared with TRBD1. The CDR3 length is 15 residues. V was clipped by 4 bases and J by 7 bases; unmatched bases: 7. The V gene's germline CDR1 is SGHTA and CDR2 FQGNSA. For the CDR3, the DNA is TGTGCCAGCAGCTCCCCGGACAGGGGAATTGAAAAACTGTTTTTT. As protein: CASSSPDRGIEKLFF.

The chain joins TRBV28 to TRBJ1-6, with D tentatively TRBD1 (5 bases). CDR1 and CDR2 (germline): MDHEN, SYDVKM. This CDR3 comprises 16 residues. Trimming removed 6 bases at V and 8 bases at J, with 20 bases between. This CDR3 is CASRIRRYGGDSPLHF. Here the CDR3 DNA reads TGTGCCAGCAGGATCCGGAGGTATGGGGGGGATTCACCCCTCCACTTT.

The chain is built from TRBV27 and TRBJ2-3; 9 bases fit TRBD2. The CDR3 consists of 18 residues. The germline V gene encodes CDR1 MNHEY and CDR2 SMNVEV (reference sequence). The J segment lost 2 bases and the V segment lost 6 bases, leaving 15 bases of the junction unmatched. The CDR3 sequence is CASSKTLGTSITTDTQYF. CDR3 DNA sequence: TGTGCCAGCAGCAAAACGCTAGGGACTAGCATTACCACAGATACGCAGTATTTT.

In DNA, the CDR3 is TGCAGCGTTGAAGATCGGGTCGGGAGGGCCCCAGATACGCAGTATTTT. This translates into CSVEDRVGRAPDTQYF. This chain links TRBV29-1 with TRBJ2-3; 8 bases are a match to TRBD2. CDR1 SQVTM and CDR2 ANQGSEA come from the germline V gene. The CDR3 length is 16 residues. V was clipped by 0 bases and J by 4 bases; unmatched bases: 9.

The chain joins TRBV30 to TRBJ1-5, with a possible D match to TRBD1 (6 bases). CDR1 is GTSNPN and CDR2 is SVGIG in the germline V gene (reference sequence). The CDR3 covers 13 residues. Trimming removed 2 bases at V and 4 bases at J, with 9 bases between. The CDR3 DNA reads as TGTGCCTGGAGTATGCAGGGGAATCAGCCCCAGCATTTT. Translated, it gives CAWSMQGNQPQHF.

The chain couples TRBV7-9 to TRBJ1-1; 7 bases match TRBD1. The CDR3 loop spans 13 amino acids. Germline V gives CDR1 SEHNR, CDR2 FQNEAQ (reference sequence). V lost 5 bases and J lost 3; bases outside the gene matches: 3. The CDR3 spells CASSVGGYTEAFF. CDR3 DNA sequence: TGTGCCAGCAGCGTAGGGGGCTACACTGAAGCTTTCTTT.

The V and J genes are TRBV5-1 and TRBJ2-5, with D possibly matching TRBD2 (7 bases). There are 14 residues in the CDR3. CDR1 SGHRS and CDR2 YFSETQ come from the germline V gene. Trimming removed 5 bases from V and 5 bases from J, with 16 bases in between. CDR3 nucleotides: TGCGCCAGCAGTCTTAGGGGGGGCAGGGAGACCCAGTACTTC. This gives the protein CASSLRGGRETQYF.

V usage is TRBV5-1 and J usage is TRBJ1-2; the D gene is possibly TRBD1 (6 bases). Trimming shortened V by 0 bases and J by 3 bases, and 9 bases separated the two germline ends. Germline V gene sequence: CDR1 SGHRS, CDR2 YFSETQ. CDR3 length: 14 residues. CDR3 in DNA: TGCGCCAGCAGCTTGGGGACAGACTACTATGGCTACACCTTC. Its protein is CASSLGTDYYGYTF. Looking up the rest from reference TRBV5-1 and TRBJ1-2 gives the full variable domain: KAGVTQTPRYLIKTRGQQVTLSCSPISGHRSVSWYQQTPGQGLQFLFEYFSETQRNKGNFPGRFSGRQFSNSRSEMNVSTLELGDSALYLCASSLGTDYYGYTFGSGTRLTVV.

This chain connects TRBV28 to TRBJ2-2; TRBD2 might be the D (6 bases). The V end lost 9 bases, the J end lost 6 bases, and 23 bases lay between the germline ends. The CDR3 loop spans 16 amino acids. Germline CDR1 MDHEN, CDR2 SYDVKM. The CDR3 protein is CASITRDGGWSGELFF. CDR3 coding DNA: TGTGCCAGTATAACCCGGGACGGGGGATGGTCCGGGGAGCTGTTTTTT.

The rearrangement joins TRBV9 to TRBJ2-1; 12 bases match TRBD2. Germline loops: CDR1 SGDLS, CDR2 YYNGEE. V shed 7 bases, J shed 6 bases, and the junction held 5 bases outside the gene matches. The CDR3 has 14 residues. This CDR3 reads CASATSGGSNEQFF. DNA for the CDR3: TGTGCCAGCGCAACTAGCGGGGGGAGCAATGAGCAGTTCTTC. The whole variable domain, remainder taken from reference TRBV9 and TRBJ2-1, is DSGVTQTPKHLITATGQRVTLRCSPRSGDLSVYWYQQSLDQGLQFLIQYYNGEERAKGNILERFSAQQFPDLHSELNLSSLELGDSALYFCASATSGGSNEQFFGPGTRLTVL.

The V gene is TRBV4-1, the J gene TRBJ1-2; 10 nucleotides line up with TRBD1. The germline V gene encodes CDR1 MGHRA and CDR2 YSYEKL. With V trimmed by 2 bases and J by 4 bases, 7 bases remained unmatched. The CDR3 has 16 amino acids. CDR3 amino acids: CASSQTPTGGIYGYTF. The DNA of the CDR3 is TGCGCCAGCAGCCAAACTCCGACAGGGGGCATCTATGGCTACACCTTC.

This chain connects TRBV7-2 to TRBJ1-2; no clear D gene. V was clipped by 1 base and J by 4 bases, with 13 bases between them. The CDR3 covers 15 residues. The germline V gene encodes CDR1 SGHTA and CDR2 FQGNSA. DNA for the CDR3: TGTGCCAGCAGCTTAGTCCCGGAGAGGTCCTATGGCTACACCTTC. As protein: CASSLVPERSYGYTF.

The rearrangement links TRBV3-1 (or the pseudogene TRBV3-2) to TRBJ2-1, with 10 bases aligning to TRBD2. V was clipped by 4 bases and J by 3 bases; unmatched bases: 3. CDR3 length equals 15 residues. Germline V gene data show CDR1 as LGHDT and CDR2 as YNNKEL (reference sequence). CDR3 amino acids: CASSLAGGVYNEQFF. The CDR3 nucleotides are TGTGCCAGCAGCCTAGCGGGAGGAGTCTACAATGAGCAGTTCTTC.